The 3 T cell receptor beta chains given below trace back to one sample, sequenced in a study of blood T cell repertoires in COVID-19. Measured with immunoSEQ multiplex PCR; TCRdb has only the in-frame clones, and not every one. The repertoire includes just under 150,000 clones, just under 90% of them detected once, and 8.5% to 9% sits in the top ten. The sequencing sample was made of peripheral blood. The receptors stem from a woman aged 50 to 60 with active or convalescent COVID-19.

The CDR3 protein is CASSSSGVSTEAFF. The CDR3 DNA follows: TGTGCCAGCAGCTCCTCGGGGGTTTCCACTGAAGCTTTCTTT. The rearrangement joins TRBV9 to TRBJ1-1; tentatively, D is TRBD1 (5 bases). This CDR3 comprises 14 residues. Trimming removed 4 bases at V and 4 bases at J, with 14 bases between. Germline V gene lookup returns CDR1 SGDLS and CDR2 YYNGEE.

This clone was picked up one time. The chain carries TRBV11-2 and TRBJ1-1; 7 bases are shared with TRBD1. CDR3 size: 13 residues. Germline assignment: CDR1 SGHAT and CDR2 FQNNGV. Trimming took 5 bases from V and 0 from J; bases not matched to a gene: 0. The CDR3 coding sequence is TGTGCCAGCAGCCAGGGGGTGAACACTGAAGCTTTCTTT. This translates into CASSQGVNTEAFF.

The CDR3 DNA sequence: TGTGCCAGCAGTGGACAGGCGACCGGGGAGCTGTTTTTT. Amino acid sequence: CASSGQATGELFF. The chain has TRBV12-3 or TRBV12-4 and TRBJ2-2; TRBD1 matches at 7 bases. The V and J ends lost 5 bases and 5 bases, in that order; junction bases with no gene match: 2. There are 13 residues in the CDR3.